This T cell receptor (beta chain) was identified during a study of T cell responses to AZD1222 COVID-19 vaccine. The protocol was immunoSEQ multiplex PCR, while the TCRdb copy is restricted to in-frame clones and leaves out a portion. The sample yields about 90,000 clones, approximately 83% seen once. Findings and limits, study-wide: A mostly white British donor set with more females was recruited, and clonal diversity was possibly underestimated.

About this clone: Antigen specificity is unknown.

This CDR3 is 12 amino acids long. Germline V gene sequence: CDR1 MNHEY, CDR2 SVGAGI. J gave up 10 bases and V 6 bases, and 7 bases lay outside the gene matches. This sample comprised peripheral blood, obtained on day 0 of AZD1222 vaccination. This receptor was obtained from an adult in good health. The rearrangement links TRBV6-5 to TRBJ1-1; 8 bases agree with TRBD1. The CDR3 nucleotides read TGTGCCAGCAGCCAGGGGCAGGGGGCAGCTTTCTTT. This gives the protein CASSQGQGAAFF.